These T cell receptor beta chains were read from a single sample in a study of blood T cell repertoires in COVID-19. Using immunoSEQ multiplex PCR, the repertoire was profiled, and TCRdb retains in-frame clones only, with some absent. The sample lists around 100,000 clones, less than 95% seen once, with around 5.1% in the top ten. Sequencing was done on a sample of peripheral blood. The receptors stem from a man in his fifties with acute or convalescent COVID-19. Both conserved end residues are part of each CDR3. Each record gives: D gene, J gene, clone size, V gene, CDR3 protein, CDR3 DNA. The D gene is left open where the match is weak. Where a row states a size, it is once, few, many or the class of an expanded clone; other rows omit it.

d_gene: TRBD1; j_gene: TRBJ1-5; abundance: NA; v_gene: TRBV7-2; CDR3aa: CASSLDRVVGNQPQHF; CDR3nt: TGTGCCAGCAGCCTAGACAGGGTAGTCGGCAATCAGCCCCAGCATTTT
d_gene: NA; j_gene: TRBJ1-1; abundance: NA; v_gene: TRBV5-1; CDR3aa: CASSLAGANTEAFF; CDR3nt: TGCGCCAGCAGCTTGGCAGGGGCTAACACTGAAGCTTTCTTT
d_gene: NA; j_gene: TRBJ2-1; abundance: once; v_gene: TRBV9; CDR3aa: CASSVGGAGYNEQFF; CDR3nt: TGTGCCAGCAGCGTAGGGGGAGCGGGTTACAATGAGCAGTTCTTC
d_gene: NA; j_gene: TRBJ2-7; abundance: NA; v_gene: TRBV7-2; CDR3aa: CASSFVSSYEQYF; CDR3nt: TGTGCCAGCAGCTTTGTTAGCTCCTACGAGCAGTACTTC
d_gene: TRBD1; j_gene: TRBJ2-7; abundance: NA; v_gene: TRBV6-5; CDR3aa: CASGRQGEGATQYF; CDR3nt: TGTGCCAGCGGTCGACAGGGCGAGGGGGCCACACAGTACTTC
d_gene: NA; j_gene: TRBJ2-2; abundance: once; v_gene: TRBV2; CDR3aa: CASIRQPNTGELFF; CDR3nt: TGTGCCAGCATCAGGCAGCCAAACACCGGGGAGCTGTTTTTT
d_gene: TRBD1; j_gene: TRBJ1-2; abundance: NA; v_gene: TRBV5-6; CDR3aa: CASSPDRGKGDAYGYTF; CDR3nt: TGTGCCAGCAGCCCGGACAGGGGGAAAGGAGACGCGTATGGCTACACCTTC
d_gene: TRBD1; j_gene: TRBJ1-2; abundance: NA; v_gene: TRBV10-3; CDR3aa: CATGQGDYGYTF; CDR3nt: TGTGCCACCGGACAGGGGGACTATGGCTACACCTTC
d_gene: NA; j_gene: TRBJ2-1; abundance: NA; v_gene: TRBV7-9; CDR3aa: CASSSQYYNEQFF; CDR3nt: TGTGCCAGCAGCTCTCAGTACTACAATGAGCAGTTCTTC
d_gene: TRBD1; j_gene: TRBJ2-7; abundance: NA; v_gene: TRBV19; CDR3aa: CASSPRQTGATYEQYF; CDR3nt: TGTGCCAGTAGTCCACGGCAGACAGGGGCCACCTACGAGCAGTACTTC
d_gene: TRBD2; j_gene: TRBJ2-1; abundance: once; v_gene: TRBV19; CDR3aa: CASSLRLAGTSLGNEQFF; CDR3nt: TGTGCCAGTAGTTTACGGCTAGCGGGAACCTCCTTAGGGAATGAGCAGTTCTTC
d_gene: TRBD2; j_gene: TRBJ2-7; abundance: few; v_gene: TRBV4-1; CDR3aa: CASSQEAAGGGEQYF; CDR3nt: TGCGCCAGCAGCCAAGAAGCGGCGGGAGGGGGCGAGCAGTACTTC
d_gene: NA; j_gene: TRBJ2-5; abundance: NA; v_gene: TRBV4-1; CDR3aa: CASSQLSGEVVGTQYF; CDR3nt: TGCGCCAGCAGCCAACTCAGCGGAGAAGTGGTTGGGACCCAGTACTTC
d_gene: TRBD1; j_gene: TRBJ2-7; abundance: NA; v_gene: TRBV7-8; CDR3aa: CASSSDRGRSEQYF; CDR3nt: TGTGCCAGCAGCTCGGACAGGGGGCGGTCCGAGCAGTACTTC
d_gene: TRBD1; j_gene: TRBJ1-4; abundance: NA; v_gene: TRBV11-2; CDR3aa: CASSHGQGITNEKLFF; CDR3nt: TGTGCCAGCAGCCACGGACAGGGGATCACTAATGAAAAACTGTTTTTT
d_gene: NA; j_gene: TRBJ2-3; abundance: NA; v_gene: TRBV24-1; CDR3aa: CATSDGQGRGSDTQYF; CDR3nt: TGTGCCACCAGTGATGGGCAGGGGAGGGGGTCAGATACGCAGTATTTT
d_gene: NA; j_gene: TRBJ1-2; abundance: NA; v_gene: TRBV7-9; CDR3aa: CASSGGEAAGYTF; CDR3nt: TGTGCCAGCAGCGGAGGGGAAGCTGCTGGCTACACCTTC
d_gene: NA; j_gene: TRBJ1-4; abundance: once; v_gene: TRBV30; CDR3aa: CAWSRTKSGYPEKLFF; CDR3nt: TGTGCCTGGAGTAGAACGAAGTCAGGGTATCCTGAAAAACTGTTTTTT
d_gene: TRBD1; j_gene: TRBJ2-7; abundance: NA; v_gene: TRBV11-3; CDR3aa: CASSLLDRVLYEQYF; CDR3nt: TGTGCCAGCAGCTTACTCGACAGGGTGTTATACGAGCAGTACTTC
d_gene: NA; j_gene: TRBJ1-4; abundance: NA; v_gene: TRBV2; CDR3aa: CASQRSTNEKLFF; CDR3nt: TGTGCCAGCCAGCGTTCAACTAATGAAAAACTGTTTTTT
d_gene: TRBD1; j_gene: TRBJ2-6; abundance: few; v_gene: TRBV19; CDR3aa: CASSLQGARSGANVLTF; CDR3nt: TGTGCCAGTAGTCTCCAGGGGGCCCGCTCTGGGGCCAACGTCCTGACTTTC
d_gene: NA; j_gene: TRBJ1-1; abundance: NA; v_gene: TRBV12-3/TRBV12-4; CDR3aa: CASSFSRDTEAFF; CDR3nt: TGTGCCAGCAGTTTCTCCCGGGACACTGAAGCTTTCTTT
d_gene: TRBD2; j_gene: TRBJ2-5; abundance: NA; v_gene: TRBV19; CDR3aa: CASSIGAGGTETQYF; CDR3nt: TGTGCCAGTAGTATAGGGGCGGGAGGGACTGAGACCCAGTACTTC
d_gene: TRBD2; j_gene: TRBJ2-1; abundance: NA; v_gene: TRBV7-2; CDR3aa: CASSPGGTSATNEQFF; CDR3nt: TGTGCCAGCAGCCCAGGGGGGACTAGCGCCACCAATGAGCAGTTCTTC
d_gene: TRBD2; j_gene: TRBJ2-5; abundance: once; v_gene: TRBV6-5; CDR3aa: CASRTPGLAAQYF; CDR3nt: TGTGCCAGCAGGACACCGGGACTAGCGGCCCAGTACTTC
d_gene: TRBD2; j_gene: TRBJ2-5; abundance: NA; v_gene: TRBV5-6; CDR3aa: CASSLRSAGLAGKETQYF; CDR3nt: TGTGCCAGCAGCTTGAGGTCGGCTGGACTAGCGGGAAAAGAGACCCAGTACTTC
d_gene: TRBD2; j_gene: TRBJ2-4; abundance: NA; v_gene: TRBV2; CDR3aa: CASSKGLAGSKNIQYF; CDR3nt: TGTGCCAGCAGTAAAGGACTAGCGGGAAGCAAAAACATTCAGTACTTC
d_gene: NA; j_gene: TRBJ1-3; abundance: NA; v_gene: TRBV6-5; CDR3aa: CASSRGNSGNTIYF; CDR3nt: TGTGCCAGCAGTCGGGGGAACTCTGGAAACACCATATATTTT
d_gene: TRBD2; j_gene: TRBJ2-5; abundance: NA; v_gene: TRBV11-3; CDR3aa: CASSLGRLAGGMETQYF; CDR3nt: TGTGCCAGCAGCTTAGGAAGGCTAGCGGGAGGAATGGAGACCCAGTACTTC
d_gene: TRBD1; j_gene: TRBJ2-7; abundance: NA; v_gene: TRBV2; CDR3aa: CASSSDRGGYEQYF; CDR3nt: TGTGCCAGCAGTTCGGACAGGGGGGGGTACGAGCAGTACTTC
d_gene: TRBD1; j_gene: TRBJ1-6; abundance: medium-sized; v_gene: TRBV6-4; CDR3aa: CASKKQGAFNSPLHF; CDR3nt: TGTGCCAGCAAGAAGCAGGGGGCATTTAATTCACCCCTCCACTTT
d_gene: TRBD1; j_gene: TRBJ1-5; abundance: NA; v_gene: TRBV18; CDR3aa: CASSPSRTGGQPQHF; CDR3nt: TGTGCCAGCTCACCGAGCAGGACAGGGGGCCAGCCCCAGCATTTT
d_gene: TRBD1; j_gene: TRBJ1-2; abundance: NA; v_gene: TRBV12-3/TRBV12-4; CDR3aa: CASRGQGNYGYTF; CDR3nt: TGTGCCAGCAGGGGACAGGGGAACTATGGCTACACCTTC
d_gene: TRBD1; j_gene: TRBJ2-2; abundance: NA; v_gene: TRBV2; CDR3aa: CASLGTVNVRELFF; CDR3nt: TGTGCCAGCCTTGGGACAGTTAACGTACGGGAGCTGTTTTTT
d_gene: NA; j_gene: TRBJ2-5; abundance: NA; v_gene: TRBV10-1; CDR3aa: CASSESTRAQETQYF; CDR3nt: TGCGCCAGCAGTGAGTCGACTAGAGCCCAAGAGACCCAGTACTTC
d_gene: NA; j_gene: TRBJ2-7; abundance: NA; v_gene: TRBV15; CDR3aa: CATSRKREAHEQYF; CDR3nt: TGTGCCACCAGCCGCAAGAGGGAAGCCCACGAGCAGTACTTC
d_gene: TRBD1; j_gene: TRBJ2-7; abundance: NA; v_gene: TRBV7-2; CDR3aa: CASSPGNRGYEQYF; CDR3nt: TGTGCCAGCAGCCCAGGAAACAGGGGCTACGAGCAGTACTTC
d_gene: NA; j_gene: TRBJ1-1; abundance: NA; v_gene: TRBV19; CDR3aa: CASSIYPGVGTEAFF; CDR3nt: TGTGCCAGTAGTATATACCCGGGAGTAGGCACTGAAGCTTTCTTT
d_gene: NA; j_gene: TRBJ2-7; abundance: NA; v_gene: TRBV5-1; CDR3aa: CASSLVSGKGYEQYF; CDR3nt: TGCGCCAGCAGCTTGGTTTCAGGGAAGGGCTACGAGCAGTACTTC
d_gene: TRBD2; j_gene: TRBJ2-2; abundance: NA; v_gene: TRBV3-1/TRBV3-2; CDR3aa: CASSPLGLVRTGELFF; CDR3nt: TGTGCCAGCAGCCCGTTGGGACTAGTGAGGACCGGGGAGCTGTTTTTT
d_gene: NA; j_gene: TRBJ1-5; abundance: NA; v_gene: TRBV29-1; CDR3aa: CSAYSPGRNQPQHF; CDR3nt: TGCAGCGCCTATAGCCCAGGGAGGAACCAGCCCCAGCATTTT
d_gene: TRBD1; j_gene: TRBJ1-5; abundance: NA; v_gene: TRBV24-1; CDR3aa: CATSDPQGRFGQPQHF; CDR3nt: TGTGCCACCAGTGACCCACAGGGGCGTTTCGGTCAGCCCCAGCATTTT
d_gene: NA; j_gene: TRBJ2-4; abundance: NA; v_gene: TRBV28; CDR3aa: CASSPPQGDIQYF; CDR3nt: TGTGCCAGCAGTCCTCCCCAGGGTGACATTCAGTACTTC
d_gene: NA; j_gene: TRBJ2-1; abundance: NA; v_gene: TRBV20-1; CDR3aa: CSASGWLRGNEQFF; CDR3nt: TGCAGTGCTAGTGGTTGGCTACGGGGAAATGAGCAGTTCTTC
d_gene: TRBD2; j_gene: TRBJ2-5; abundance: NA; v_gene: TRBV25-1; CDR3aa: CASSEQGLAETQYF; CDR3nt: TGTGCCAGCAGTGAACAAGGACTAGCGGAGACCCAGTACTTC
d_gene: NA; j_gene: TRBJ2-7; abundance: NA; v_gene: TRBV3-1/TRBV3-2; CDR3aa: CASSSDLKQYF; CDR3nt: TGTGCCAGCAGCTCAGACTTGAAGCAGTACTTC
d_gene: TRBD2; j_gene: TRBJ2-1; abundance: NA; v_gene: TRBV10-1; CDR3aa: CASTPTSGKYNEQFF; CDR3nt: TGCGCCAGCACCCCGACTAGCGGGAAGTACAATGAGCAGTTCTTC
d_gene: TRBD2; j_gene: TRBJ2-7; abundance: NA; v_gene: TRBV6-2/TRBV6-3; CDR3aa: CASSTELAEPFWEQYF; CDR3nt: TGTGCCAGCAGTACTGAACTAGCGGAGCCATTCTGGGAGCAGTACTTC
d_gene: NA; j_gene: TRBJ2-7; abundance: NA; v_gene: TRBV5-1; CDR3aa: CASSFSGVTEQYF; CDR3nt: TGCGCCAGCAGCTTTTCGGGAGTTACAGAGCAGTACTTC
d_gene: NA; j_gene: TRBJ2-7; abundance: NA; v_gene: TRBV11-2; CDR3aa: CASSLREGYEQYF; CDR3nt: TGTGCCAGCAGCTTACGTGAGGGTTACGAGCAGTACTTC
d_gene: NA; j_gene: TRBJ2-3; abundance: NA; v_gene: TRBV7-2; CDR3aa: CASSLISADTQYF; CDR3nt: TGTGCCAGCAGCTTAATCTCCGCAGATACGCAGTATTTT
d_gene: TRBD2; j_gene: TRBJ2-1; abundance: NA; v_gene: TRBV7-2; CDR3aa: CASSPSLAGGPGEQFF; CDR3nt: TGTGCCAGCAGCCCCTCACTAGCGGGAGGGCCGGGTGAGCAGTTCTTC
d_gene: TRBD1; j_gene: TRBJ1-2; abundance: once; v_gene: TRBV6-5; CDR3aa: CASSYSTGDYGYTF; CDR3nt: TGTGCCAGCAGTTACTCGACAGGGGACTATGGCTACACCTTC
d_gene: TRBD1; j_gene: TRBJ1-5; abundance: NA; v_gene: TRBV7-2; CDR3aa: CASSYTGGNQPQHF; CDR3nt: TGTGCCAGCAGCTATACAGGGGGCAATCAGCCCCAGCATTTT
d_gene: NA; j_gene: TRBJ1-2; abundance: NA; v_gene: TRBV19; CDR3aa: CASSISGQRGYGYTF; CDR3nt: TGTGCCAGTAGTATTAGCGGCCAGCGGGGCTATGGCTACACCTTC